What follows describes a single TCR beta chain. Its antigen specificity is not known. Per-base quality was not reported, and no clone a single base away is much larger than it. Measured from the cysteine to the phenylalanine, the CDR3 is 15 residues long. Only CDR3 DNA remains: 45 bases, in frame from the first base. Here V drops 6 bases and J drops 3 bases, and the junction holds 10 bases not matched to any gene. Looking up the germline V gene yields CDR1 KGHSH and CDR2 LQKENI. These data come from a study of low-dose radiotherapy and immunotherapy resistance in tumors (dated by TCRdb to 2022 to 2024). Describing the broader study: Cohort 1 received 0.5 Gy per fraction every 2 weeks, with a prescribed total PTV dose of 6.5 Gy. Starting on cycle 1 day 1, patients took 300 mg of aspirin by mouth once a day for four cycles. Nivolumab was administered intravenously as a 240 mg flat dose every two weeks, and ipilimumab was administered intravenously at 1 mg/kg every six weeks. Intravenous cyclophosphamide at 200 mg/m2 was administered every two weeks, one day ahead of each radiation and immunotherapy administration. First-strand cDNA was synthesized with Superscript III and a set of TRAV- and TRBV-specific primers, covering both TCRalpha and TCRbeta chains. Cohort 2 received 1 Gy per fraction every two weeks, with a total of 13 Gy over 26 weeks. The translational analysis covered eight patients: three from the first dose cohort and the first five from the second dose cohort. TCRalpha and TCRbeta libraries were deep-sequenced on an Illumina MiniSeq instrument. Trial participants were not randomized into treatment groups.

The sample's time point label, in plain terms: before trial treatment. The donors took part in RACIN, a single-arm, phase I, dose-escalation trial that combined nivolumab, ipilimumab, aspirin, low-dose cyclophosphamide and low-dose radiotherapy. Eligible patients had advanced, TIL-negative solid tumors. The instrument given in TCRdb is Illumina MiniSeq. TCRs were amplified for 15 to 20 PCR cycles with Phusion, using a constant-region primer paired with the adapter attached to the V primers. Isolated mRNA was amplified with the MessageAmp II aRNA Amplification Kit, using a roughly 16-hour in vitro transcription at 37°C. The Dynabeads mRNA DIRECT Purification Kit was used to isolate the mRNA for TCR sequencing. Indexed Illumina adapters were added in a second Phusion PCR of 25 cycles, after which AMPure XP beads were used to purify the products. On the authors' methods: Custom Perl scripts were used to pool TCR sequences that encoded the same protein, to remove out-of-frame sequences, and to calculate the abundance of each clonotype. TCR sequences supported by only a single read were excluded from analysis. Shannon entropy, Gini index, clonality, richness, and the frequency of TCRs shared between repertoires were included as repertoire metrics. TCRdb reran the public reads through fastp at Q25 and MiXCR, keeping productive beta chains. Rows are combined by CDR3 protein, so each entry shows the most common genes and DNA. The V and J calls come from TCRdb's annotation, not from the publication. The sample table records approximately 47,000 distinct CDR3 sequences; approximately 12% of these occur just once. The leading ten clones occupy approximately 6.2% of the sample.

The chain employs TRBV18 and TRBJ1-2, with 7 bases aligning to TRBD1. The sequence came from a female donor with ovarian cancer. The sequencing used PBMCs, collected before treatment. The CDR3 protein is CASSKDRMSHYGYTF. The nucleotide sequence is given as TGTGCCAGCTCGAAGGACAGGATGTCCCACTATGGCTACACCTTC.